Below are 22 T cell receptor beta chains sequenced from a single sample in a study of shared clonotypes between healthy human individuals (dated by TCRdb to 2019 to 2021). The library came from the immunoSEQ multiplex PCR assay. Drawn from immuneACCESS, this table holds only the in-frame rearrangements with V and J called that TCRdb kept. Clones are partly lost; checked studies trace under half to an unresolved V gene and leave the rest unexplained. The sample table records hundreds of thousands of clones; 73% of these occur just once. Around 2% of the sample is taken by the ten largest. The sequencing input was memory CD4+ T cells sorted from blood. The cell subset or site label here, explained by the study, means: CD45RA-negative fraction. Receptor source: a woman in her twenties or thirties in good health.

The V call is TRBV7-9, the J call TRBJ2-3, with 9 bases that match TRBD1. The CDR3 contains 15 residues. V was clipped by 5 bases and J by 7 bases; unmatched bases: 10. Per germline, CDR1 SEHNR and CDR2 FQNEAQ (reference sequence). CDR3 in DNA: TGTGCCAGCAGCGAAACCGGGACAGGGCGAAATACGCAGTATTTT. Residues: CASSETGTGRNTQYF.

J is TRBJ1-3 and V is TRBV11-2; D is unresolved. V was pared by 4 bases and J by 2 bases, with 12 bases between. Looked up from germline, CDR1 is SGHAT and CDR2 is FQNNGV. The CDR3 has 15 amino acids. The CDR3 loop is CASSSARSPGNTIYF. DNA for the CDR3: TGTGCCAGCAGCTCCGCGCGGAGCCCTGGAAACACCATATATTTT.

The chain joins TRBV6-1 to TRBJ2-3, with 16 bases aligning to TRBD2. V dropped 4 bases and J dropped 1; count of bases not matched to a gene: 5. There are 18 residues in the CDR3. Germline values: CDR1 MNHNS, CDR2 SASEGT. CDR3 sequence: CASSAPGLAGGGTDTQYF. The CDR3 nucleotides read TGTGCCAGCAGTGCCCCGGGACTAGCGGGGGGGGGCACAGATACGCAGTATTTT.

The chain recombines TRBV19 with TRBJ2-3; possible D gene TRBD1, 6 bases. Trimming removed 3 bases from V and 2 bases from J, with 9 bases in between. Germline CDR1 LNHDA, CDR2 SQIVND (reference sequence). The CDR3 loop spans 14 amino acids. In DNA, the CDR3 is TGTGCCAGTAGTATCTGGGGGCCCACAGATACGCAGTATTTT. Its protein product is CASSIWGPTDTQYF.

The rearrangement links TRBV6-1 to TRBJ2-3; D remains unclear. The CDR3 extends over 13 amino acids. CDR1 and CDR2 (germline): MNHNS, SASEGT. The ends were cut back, 8 bases at V and 5 bases at J, with 14 bases in the middle. The CDR3 spells CASGRREEDTQYF. CDR3 nucleotides: TGTGCCAGCGGCCGCCGAGAGGAAGATACGCAGTATTTT.

This clone was observed a handful of times. V is TRBV6-5 and J is TRBJ2-7; no clear D. The V gene's germline CDR1 is MNHEY and CDR2 SVGAGI. The V gene lost 4 bases and the J gene lost 3 bases, with 19 bases spanning the gap. The CDR3 sequence is 16 residues long. CDR3 residues: CASSLGSPGPLYEQYF. The CDR3 DNA follows: TGTGCCAGCAGTTTGGGAAGCCCTGGTCCCCTCTACGAGCAGTACTTC.

The CDR3 loop is CTSTFPVYGELFF. In DNA form, the CDR3 reads TGCACCAGCACATTTCCGGTTTACGGGGAGCTGTTTTTT. This sequence joins TRBV1 and TRBJ2-2; TRBD2 is the table's D call, not checked against the DNA. TRBV1 is a pseudogene. The CDR3 runs 13 residues.

V gene TRBV6-6 combines with J gene TRBJ1-5; no firm D call. The CDR3 is 13 amino acids. Germline V lookup: CDR1 MNHNY, CDR2 SVGAGI (reference sequence). V lost 4 bases to trimming and J lost 2 bases, with 6 bases between them. The CDR3 nucleotides are TGTGCCAGCAGTTCGGACCGCAATCAGCCCCAGCATTTT. Translating it yields CASSSDRNQPQHF.

The CDR3 DNA reads as TGTGCCAGCAGGCCGAGGGGTTCGAACTATGGCTACACCTTC. As protein: CASRPRGSNYGYTF. The V and J genes are TRBV27 and TRBJ1-2, with D possibly TRBD1 on 5 matching bases. The ends were cut back, 6 bases at V and 2 bases at J, with 13 bases in the middle. The CDR3 length is 14 residues. Per germline, CDR1 MNHEY and CDR2 SMNVEV (reference sequence).

V and J are TRBV28 and TRBJ1-1, with 9 bases lining up with TRBD1. After removal of 3 bases from V and 10 bases from J, the junction contained 9 bases not matched to a gene. Germline V gives CDR1 MDHEN, CDR2 SYDVKM. The CDR3 consists of 14 residues. The DNA for the CDR3 is TGTGCCAGCAGTTTGCAACAGGGGGCTAGAGCAGCTTTCTTT. Translated: CASSLQQGARAAFF. The full variable domain, with the rest looked up from reference TRBV28 and TRBJ1-1, is DVKVTQSSRYLVKRTGEKVFLECVQDMDHENMFWYRQDPGLGLRLIYFSYDVKMKEKGDIPEGYSVSREKKERFSLILESASTNQTSMYLCASSLQQGARAAFFGQGTRLTVV.

The rearrangement uses TRBV27 and TRBJ1-2, with 7 bases aligning to TRBD1. The trim removed 2 bases at V and 8 bases at J, leaving 14 bases unmatched. This CDR3 is 16 amino acids long. Germline CDR1 is MNHEY and CDR2 is SMNVEV (reference sequence). CDR3 in amino acids: CASSLKGTDPVYGYTF. The CDR3 DNA sequence: TGTGCCAGCAGTTTAAAGGGGACAGATCCTGTGTACGGCTACACCTTC.

The V call is TRBV28, the J call TRBJ2-3; D possibly corresponds to TRBD2 (5 bases). Deletions cut 3 bases from V and 4 bases from J, with 11 bases between. Germline V gives CDR1 MDHEN, CDR2 SYDVKM. The CDR3 has 14 amino acids. The CDR3 bases are TGTGCCAGCAGTTTTGGGTGGAGGTCAGATACGCAGTATTTT. It encodes CASSFGWRSDTQYF.

This rearrangement joins TRBV19 to TRBJ1-3, with D possibly matching TRBD1 (5 bases). The CDR3 has 17 amino acids. Germline loops: CDR1 LNHDA, CDR2 SQIVND (reference sequence). Trimming removed 2 bases from V and 0 bases from J, with 14 bases in between. Here the CDR3 DNA reads TGTGCCAGTAGTATAATAGGAGGGGCCATCTCTGGAAACACCATATATTTT. Its translation: CASSIIGGAISGNTIYF.

This clone was seen just once. This chain joins TRBV5-3 and TRBJ2-7; unclear D gene. TRBV5-3 is marked as an open reading frame, function uncertain. This CDR3 spans 16 amino acids. V lost 3 bases and J 0 bases, leaving 16 bases between the germline ends. In DNA, the CDR3 is TGTGCCAGAAGCTATGAGGCGGATCCTACCTCCTACGAGCAGTACTTC. It specifies CARSYEADPTSYEQYF.

This sequence joins TRBV28 and TRBJ1-2; perhaps TRBD1 as D (5 bases). The CDR3 has 14 residues. The ends were cut back, 3 bases at V and 4 bases at J, with 12 bases in the middle. Germline CDR1 is MDHEN and CDR2 is SYDVKM. The CDR3 spells CASSFREYTYGYTF. The CDR3 nucleotides are TGTGCCAGCAGTTTCAGGGAATATACCTATGGCTACACCTTC.

The chain has TRBV7-9 and TRBJ1-4; 7 bases map to TRBD1. The V and J ends lost 2 bases and 15 bases, in that order; junction bases with no gene match: 12. The CDR3 length is 14 residues. The germline CDR1 and CDR2 sequences are SEHNR and FQNEAQ (reference sequence). CDR3 sequence reads: CASSLSYRGEGMFF. Here the CDR3 DNA reads TGTGCCAGCAGCTTAAGTTACAGGGGCGAAGGGATGTTTTTT.

The chain is built from TRBV19 and TRBJ2-1; TRBD1 or TRBD2 may be the D gene (5 bases each). The CDR3 extends over 13 amino acids. The germline CDR1 and CDR2 sequences are LNHDA and SQIVND (reference sequence). V lost 4 bases, J lost 12 bases, and 16 bases lay in between. The CDR3 spells CASSTTGTAAQFF. In DNA, the CDR3 is TGTGCCAGTAGTACCACCGGGACCGCCGCGCAGTTCTTC. Looking up the rest from reference TRBV19 and TRBJ2-1 gives the full variable domain: DGGITQSPKYLFRKEGQNVTLSCEQNLNHDAMYWYRQDPGQGLRLIYYSQIVNDFQKGDIAEGYSVSREKKESFPLTVTSAQKNPTAFYLCASSTTGTAAQFFGPGTRLTVL.

This clone came up many times. This chain joins TRBV5-1 and TRBJ2-5, with TRBD2 identical over 7 bases. Germline CDR1 is SGHRS and CDR2 is YFSETQ. The CDR3 loop spans 13 amino acids. V was clipped by 4 bases and J by 5 bases; unmatched bases: 5. CDR3 region: CASSRTREETQYF. In nucleotides, the CDR3 is TGCGCCAGCAGCCGGACTAGGGAGGAGACCCAGTACTTC.

The chain combines TRBV7-6 with TRBJ2-1; either TRBD1 or TRBD2 may fit D (5 bases each). Per germline, CDR1 SGHVS and CDR2 FNYEAQ. Trimming left V 3 bases short and J 2 bases short, with 8 bases between. This CDR3 contains 14 residues. The CDR3 region has the DNA TGTGCCAGCAGCTTGAGGGGCGCCTACAATGAGCAGTTCTTC. Amino acid sequence: CASSLRGAYNEQFF.

The chain employs TRBV5-5 and TRBJ2-7, with D tentatively TRBD1 (6 bases). CDR1 is SGHKS, CDR2 YYEKEE, per germline (reference sequence). Trimming took 4 bases from V and 1 from J, leaving 15 bases between them. The CDR3 length is 15 residues. CDR3 sequence reads: CASSQRDTLSYEQYF. The CDR3 coding sequence is TGTGCCAGCAGCCAGAGGGACACATTATCCTACGAGCAGTACTTC. The whole variable domain, filled in from reference TRBV5-5 and TRBJ2-7, reads DAGVTQSPTHLIKTRGQQVTLRCSPISGHKSVSWYQQVLGQGPQFIFQYYEKEERGRGNFPDRFSARQFPNYSSELNVNALLLGDSALYLCASSQRDTLSYEQYFGPGTRLTVT.

The V call is TRBV19, the J call TRBJ1-4; D is uncertain. Trimming pared 7 bases from V and 0 bases from J, leaving 12 bases between. Germline V CDR1 and CDR2: LNHDA, SQIVND (reference sequence). The CDR3 has 15 residues. In DNA form, the CDR3 reads TGTGCCAGTAAACTGACGGCAGCAACTAATGAAAAACTGTTTTTT. Its translation: CASKLTAATNEKLFF.

Concerning this clone itself: Other DNA sequences of this sample code for an identical CDR3. The chain carries TRBV5-1 and TRBJ2-1, with D hard to call. Germline CDR1 is SGHRS and CDR2 is YFSETQ. Trimming cost V 0 bases and J 7 bases, with 11 bases left between them. The CDR3 extends over 14 amino acids. CDR3 loop: CASSLVVGENEQFF. The CDR3 DNA follows: TGCGCCAGCAGCTTGGTTGTGGGCGAGAATGAGCAGTTCTTC.